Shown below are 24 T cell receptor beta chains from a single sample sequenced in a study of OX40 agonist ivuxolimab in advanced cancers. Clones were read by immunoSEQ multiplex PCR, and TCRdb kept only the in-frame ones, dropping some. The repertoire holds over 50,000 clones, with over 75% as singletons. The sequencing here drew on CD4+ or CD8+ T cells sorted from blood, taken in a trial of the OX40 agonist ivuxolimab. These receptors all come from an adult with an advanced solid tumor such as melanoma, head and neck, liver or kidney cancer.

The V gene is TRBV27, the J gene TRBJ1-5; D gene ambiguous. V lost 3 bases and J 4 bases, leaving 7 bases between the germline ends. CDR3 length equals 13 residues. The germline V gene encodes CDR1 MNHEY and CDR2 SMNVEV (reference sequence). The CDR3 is CASSFGVNQPQHF. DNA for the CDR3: TGTGCCAGCAGTTTTGGGGTAAATCAGCCCCAGCATTTT.

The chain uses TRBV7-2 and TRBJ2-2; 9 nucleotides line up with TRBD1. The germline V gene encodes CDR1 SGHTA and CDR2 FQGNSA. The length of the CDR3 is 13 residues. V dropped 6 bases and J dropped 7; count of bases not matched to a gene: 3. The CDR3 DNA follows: TGTGCCAGCAGTGGACAGGGGAGCGGGGAGCTGTTTTTT. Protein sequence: CASSGQGSGELFF.

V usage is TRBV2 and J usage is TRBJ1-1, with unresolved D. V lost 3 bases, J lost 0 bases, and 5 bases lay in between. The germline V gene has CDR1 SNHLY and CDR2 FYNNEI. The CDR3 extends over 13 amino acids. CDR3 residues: CASSETMNTEAFF. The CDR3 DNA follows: TGTGCCAGCAGTGAGACAATGAACACTGAAGCTTTCTTT. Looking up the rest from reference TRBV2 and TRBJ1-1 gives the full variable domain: EPEVTQTPSHQVTQMGQEVILRCVPISNHLYFYWYRQILGQKVEFLVSFYNNEISEKSEIFDDQFSVERPDGSNFTLKIRSTKLEDSAMYFCASSETMNTEAFFGQGTRLTVV.

CDR3 sequence (DNA): TGTGCCAGCAGTTACGACAGGGGGACCACAGATACGCAGTATTTT. Its translation: CASSYDRGTTDTQYF. This chain links TRBV6-5 with TRBJ2-3; 9 bases align to TRBD1. CDR3 length: 15 residues. The V and J ends lost 2 bases and 2 bases, in that order; junction bases with no gene match: 2. Looked up from germline, CDR1 is MNHEY and CDR2 is SVGAGI.

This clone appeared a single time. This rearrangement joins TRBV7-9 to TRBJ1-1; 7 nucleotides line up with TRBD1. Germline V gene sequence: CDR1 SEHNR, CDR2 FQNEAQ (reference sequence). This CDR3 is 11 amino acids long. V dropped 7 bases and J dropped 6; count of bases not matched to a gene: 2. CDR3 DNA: TGTGCCAGCACAGGGGGAGCTGAAGCTTTCTTT. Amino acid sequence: CASTGGAEAFF.

CDR3 sequence reads: CASTGTVNTGELFF. Written as DNA, the CDR3 is TGTGCCAGCACCGGGACGGTGAACACCGGGGAGCTGTTTTTT. The V call is TRBV5-6, the J call TRBJ2-2; D could derive from TRBD1 or TRBD2 (5 bases each). Germline V CDR1 and CDR2: SGHDT, YYEEEE. Trimming stripped 6 bases from V and 1 base from J, with 10 bases between. The CDR3 is 14 amino acids.

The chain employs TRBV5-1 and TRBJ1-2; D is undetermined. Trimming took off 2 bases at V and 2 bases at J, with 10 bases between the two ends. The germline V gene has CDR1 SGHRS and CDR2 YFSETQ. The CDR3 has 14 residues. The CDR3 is CASSFKEGNYGYTF. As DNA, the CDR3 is TGCGCCAGCAGCTTCAAGGAGGGAAACTATGGCTACACCTTC.

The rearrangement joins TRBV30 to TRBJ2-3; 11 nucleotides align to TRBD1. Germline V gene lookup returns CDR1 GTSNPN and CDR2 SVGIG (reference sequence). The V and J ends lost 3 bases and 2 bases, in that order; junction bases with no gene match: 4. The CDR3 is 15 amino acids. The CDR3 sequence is CAWSGTGGFTDTQYF. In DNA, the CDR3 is TGTGCCTGGAGCGGGACAGGGGGTTTCACAGATACGCAGTATTTT.

The CDR3 DNA is TGCAGCGTTGAGGGTGATACTAACTATGGCTACACCTTC. Amino acids: CSVEGDTNYGYTF. The rearrangement joins TRBV29-1 to TRBJ1-2, with unresolved D. V dropped 3 bases and J dropped 0 bases, with 8 bases sitting between them. CDR1 is SQVTM and CDR2 is ANQGSEA in the germline V gene. This CDR3 is built from 13 residues.

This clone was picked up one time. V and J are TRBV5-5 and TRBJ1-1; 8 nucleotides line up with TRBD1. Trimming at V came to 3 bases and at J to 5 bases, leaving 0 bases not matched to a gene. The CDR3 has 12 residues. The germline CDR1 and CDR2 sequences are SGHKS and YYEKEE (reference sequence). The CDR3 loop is CASSWTGTEAFF. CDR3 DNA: TGTGCCAGCAGCTGGACAGGGACTGAAGCTTTCTTT.

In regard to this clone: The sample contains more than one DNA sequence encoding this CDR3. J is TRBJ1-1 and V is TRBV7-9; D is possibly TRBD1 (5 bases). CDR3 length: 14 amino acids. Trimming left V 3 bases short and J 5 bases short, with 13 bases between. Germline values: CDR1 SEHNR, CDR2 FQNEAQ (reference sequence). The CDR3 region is CASSFGQGGTEAFF. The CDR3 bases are TGTGCCAGCAGCTTTGGGCAGGGTGGGACTGAAGCTTTCTTT.

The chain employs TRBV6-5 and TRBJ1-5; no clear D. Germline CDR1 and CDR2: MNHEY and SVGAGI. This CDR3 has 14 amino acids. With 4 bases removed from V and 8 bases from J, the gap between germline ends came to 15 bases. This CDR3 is CASSLSAVFEPQHF. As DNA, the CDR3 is TGTGCCAGCAGTTTATCTGCAGTGTTTGAGCCCCAGCATTTT.

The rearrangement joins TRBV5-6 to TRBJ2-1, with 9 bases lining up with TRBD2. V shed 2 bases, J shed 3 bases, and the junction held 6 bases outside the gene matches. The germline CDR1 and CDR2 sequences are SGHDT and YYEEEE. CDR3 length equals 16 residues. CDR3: CASSFMLAGDYNEQFF. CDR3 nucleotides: TGTGCCAGCAGCTTTATGTTAGCGGGAGACTACAATGAGCAGTTCTTC.

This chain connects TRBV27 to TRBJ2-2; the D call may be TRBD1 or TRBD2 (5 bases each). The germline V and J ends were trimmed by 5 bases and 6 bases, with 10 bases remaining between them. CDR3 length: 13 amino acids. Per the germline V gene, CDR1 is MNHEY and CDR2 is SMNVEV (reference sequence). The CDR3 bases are TGTGCCAGCAGTCCATGGGGGTCCGGGGAGCTGTTTTTT. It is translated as CASSPWGSGELFF.

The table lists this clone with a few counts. CDR3 sequence (DNA): TGTGCCAGCAGTGGGGAGTTAGGAGGCTACACCTTC. Translating it yields CASSGELGGYTF. The chain carries TRBV2 and TRBJ1-2; D gene ambiguous. Germline lookup yields CDR1 SNHLY and CDR2 FYNNEI. V was pared by 4 bases and J by 8 bases, with 11 bases between. This CDR3 region has 12 residues.

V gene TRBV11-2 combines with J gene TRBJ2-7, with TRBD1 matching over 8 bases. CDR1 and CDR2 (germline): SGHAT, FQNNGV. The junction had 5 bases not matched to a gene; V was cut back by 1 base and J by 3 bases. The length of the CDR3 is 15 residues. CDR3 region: CASSLGQGINYEQYF. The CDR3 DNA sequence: TGTGCCAGCAGCTTAGGACAGGGGATAAACTACGAGCAGTACTTC.

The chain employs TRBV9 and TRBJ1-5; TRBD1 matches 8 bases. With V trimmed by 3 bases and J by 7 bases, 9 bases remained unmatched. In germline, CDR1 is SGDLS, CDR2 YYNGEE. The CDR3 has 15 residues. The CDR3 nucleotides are TGTGCCAGCAGCGCAGGGACAGGCGGGCGGCAGCCCCAGCATTTT. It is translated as CASSAGTGGRQPQHF.

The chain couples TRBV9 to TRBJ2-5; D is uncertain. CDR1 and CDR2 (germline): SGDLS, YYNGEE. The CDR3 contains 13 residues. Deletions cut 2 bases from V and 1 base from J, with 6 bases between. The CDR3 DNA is TGTGCCAGCAGCGTTGAAGGCCAAGAGACCCAGTACTTC. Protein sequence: CASSVEGQETQYF.

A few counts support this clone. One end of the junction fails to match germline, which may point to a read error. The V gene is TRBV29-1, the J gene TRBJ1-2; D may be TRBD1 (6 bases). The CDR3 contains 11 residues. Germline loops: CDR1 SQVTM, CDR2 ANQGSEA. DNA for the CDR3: TGCAGCGTTGGGGCCCGTGGAGGGGGACACTTC. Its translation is CSVGARGGGHF.

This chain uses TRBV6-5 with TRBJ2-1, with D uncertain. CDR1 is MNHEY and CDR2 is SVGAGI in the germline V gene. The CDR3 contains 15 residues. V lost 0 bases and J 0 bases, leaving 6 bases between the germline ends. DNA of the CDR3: TGTGCCAGCAGTTACTCGGGTAGCTCCTACAATGAGCAGTTCTTC. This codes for CASSYSGSSYNEQFF.

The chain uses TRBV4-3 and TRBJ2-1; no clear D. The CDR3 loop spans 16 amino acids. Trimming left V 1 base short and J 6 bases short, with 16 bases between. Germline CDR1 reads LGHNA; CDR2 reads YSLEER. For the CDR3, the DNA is TGCGCCAGCAGCCAAGGGTGGAACTCCAACGGCAATGAGCAGTTCTTC. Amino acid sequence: CASSQGWNSNGNEQFF.

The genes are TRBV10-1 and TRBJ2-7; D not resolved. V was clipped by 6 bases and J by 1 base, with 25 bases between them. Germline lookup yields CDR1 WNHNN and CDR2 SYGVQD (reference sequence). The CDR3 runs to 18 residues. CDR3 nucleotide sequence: TGCGCCAGCAGGCCCGGGCCTTTAGAGGCCGGTGGTTCCTACGAGCAGTACTTC. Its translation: CASRPGPLEAGGSYEQYF.

The CDR3 protein is CASSLQVSSYEQYF. CDR3 nucleotides: TGTGCCAGCAGCTTACAAGTTAGCTCCTACGAGCAGTACTTC. This chain joins TRBV7-9 and TRBJ2-7; D unresolved. CDR3 length: 14 amino acids. The germline V gene has CDR1 SEHNR and CDR2 FQNEAQ (reference sequence). Between the trimmed V and J ends, which lost 2 bases and 0 bases, there was a span of 8 bases.

CDR3 in amino acids: CASSYNSPLHF. The CDR3 nucleotides read TGTGCCAGCTCCTATAATTCACCCCTCCACTTT. V gene TRBV28 combines with J gene TRBJ1-6; no firm D call. Trimming took 8 bases from V and 1 from J, leaving 0 bases between them. This CDR3 region has 11 residues. Germline CDR1 MDHEN, CDR2 SYDVKM. Full variable domain (remainder filled in from reference TRBV28 and TRBJ1-6): DVKVTQSSRYLVKRTGEKVFLECVQDMDHENMFWYRQDPGLGLRLIYFSYDVKMKEKGDIPEGYSVSREKKERFSLILESASTNQTSMYLCASSYNSPLHFGNGTRLTVT.